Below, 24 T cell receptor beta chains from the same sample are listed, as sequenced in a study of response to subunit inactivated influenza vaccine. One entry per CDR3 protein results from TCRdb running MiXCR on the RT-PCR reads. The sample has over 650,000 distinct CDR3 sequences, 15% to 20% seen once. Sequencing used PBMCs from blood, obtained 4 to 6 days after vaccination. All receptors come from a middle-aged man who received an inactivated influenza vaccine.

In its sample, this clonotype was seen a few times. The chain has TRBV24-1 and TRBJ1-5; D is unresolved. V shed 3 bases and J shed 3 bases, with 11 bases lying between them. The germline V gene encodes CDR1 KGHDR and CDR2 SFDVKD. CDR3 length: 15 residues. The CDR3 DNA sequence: TGTGCCACCAGTGATGCCGACGGCCTCAATCAGCCCCAGCATTTT. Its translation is CATSDADGLNQPQHF.

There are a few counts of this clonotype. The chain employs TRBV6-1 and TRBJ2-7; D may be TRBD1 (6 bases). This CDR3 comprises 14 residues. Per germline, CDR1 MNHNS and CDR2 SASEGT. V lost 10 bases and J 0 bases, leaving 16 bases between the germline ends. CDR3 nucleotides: TGTGCCACCGACACAGGGAGCCTCTCCTACGAGCAGTACTTC. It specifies CATDTGSLSYEQYF.

The CDR3 DNA reads as TGTGCCAGCAGTTTCGGTTGGACTAGCGGGGCCCCCGGGGAGCTGTTTTTT. It encodes CASSFGWTSGAPGELFF. V usage is TRBV12-3 or TRBV12-4 and J usage is TRBJ2-2, with TRBD2 matching over 12 bases. The CDR3 sequence is 17 residues long. V gave up 3 bases and J gave up 6 bases; unmatched junction bases: 8.

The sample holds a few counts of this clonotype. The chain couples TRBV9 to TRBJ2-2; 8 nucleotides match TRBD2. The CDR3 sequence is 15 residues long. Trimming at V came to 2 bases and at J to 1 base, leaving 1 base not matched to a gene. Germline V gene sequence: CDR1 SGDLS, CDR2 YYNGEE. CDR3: CASSVAGGNTGELFF. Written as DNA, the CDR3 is TGTGCCAGCAGCGTTGCGGGGGGGAACACCGGGGAGCTGTTTTTT. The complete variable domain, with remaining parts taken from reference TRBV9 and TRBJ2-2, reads DSGVTQTPKHLITATGQRVTLRCSPRSGDLSVYWYQQSLDQGLQFLIQYYNGEERAKGNILERFSAQQFPDLHSELNLSSLELGDSALYFCASSVAGGNTGELFFGEGSRLTVL.

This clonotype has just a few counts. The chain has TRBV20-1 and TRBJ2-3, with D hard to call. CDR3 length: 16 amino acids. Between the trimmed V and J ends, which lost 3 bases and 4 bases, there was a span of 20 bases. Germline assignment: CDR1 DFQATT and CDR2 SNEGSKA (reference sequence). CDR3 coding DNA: TGCAGTGCTAGCGGTTCCTTTGGGTTTTCCCCAGATACGCAGTATTTT. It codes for CSASGSFGFSPDTQYF.

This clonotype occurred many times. The CDR3 here is CSATGTGNQPQHF. The DNA of the CDR3 is TGCAGTGCTACCGGGACAGGCAATCAGCCCCAGCATTTT. The chain carries TRBV20-1 and TRBJ1-5; 7 nucleotides agree with TRBD1. The V segment lost 4 bases and the J segment 2 bases; nucleotides outside the gene matches: 2. The CDR3 extends over 13 amino acids. Germline V gene sequence: CDR1 DFQATT, CDR2 SNEGSKA (reference sequence).

The CDR3 is CSVVRGVGYEQYF. The CDR3 DNA reads TGCAGCGTTGTACGCGGGGTTGGCTACGAGCAGTACTTC. This sequence joins TRBV29-1 and TRBJ2-7; a possible D gene is TRBD2 (6 bases). There are 13 residues in the CDR3. The germline V gene has CDR1 SQVTM and CDR2 ANQGSEA. The ends were cut back, 4 bases at V and 3 bases at J, with 13 bases in the middle.

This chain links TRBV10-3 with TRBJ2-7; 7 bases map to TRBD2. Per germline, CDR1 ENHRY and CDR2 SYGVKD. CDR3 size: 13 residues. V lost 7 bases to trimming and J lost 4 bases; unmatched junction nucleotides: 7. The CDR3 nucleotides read TGTGCCATCACCACTAGCGAAAGGTACGAGCAGTACTTC. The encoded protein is CAITTSERYEQYF.

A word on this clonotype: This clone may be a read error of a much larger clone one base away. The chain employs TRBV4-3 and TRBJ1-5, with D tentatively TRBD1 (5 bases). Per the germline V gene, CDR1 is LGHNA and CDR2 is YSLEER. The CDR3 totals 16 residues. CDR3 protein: CASSQDWGRVNKPQHF. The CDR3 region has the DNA TGCGCCAGCAGCCAAGATTGGGGCCGAGTCAATAAGCCCCAGCATTTT.

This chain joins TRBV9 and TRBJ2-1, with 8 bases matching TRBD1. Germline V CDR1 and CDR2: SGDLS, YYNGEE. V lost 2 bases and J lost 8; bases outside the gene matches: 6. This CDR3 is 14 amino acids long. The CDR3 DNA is TGTGCCAGCAGCGTTGACGGGGGACAGGATGAGCAGTTCTTC. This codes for CASSVDGGQDEQFF.

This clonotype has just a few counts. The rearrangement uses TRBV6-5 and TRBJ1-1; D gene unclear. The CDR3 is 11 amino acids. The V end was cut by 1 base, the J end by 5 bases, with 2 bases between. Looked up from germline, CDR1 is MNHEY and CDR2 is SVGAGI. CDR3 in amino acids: CASSYLTEAFF. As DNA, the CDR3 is TGTGCCAGCAGTTACTTAACTGAAGCTTTCTTT.

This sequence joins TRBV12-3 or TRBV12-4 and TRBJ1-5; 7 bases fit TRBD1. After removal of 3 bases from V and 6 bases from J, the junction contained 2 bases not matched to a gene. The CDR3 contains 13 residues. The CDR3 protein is CASSFPGGQPQHF. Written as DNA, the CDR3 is TGTGCCAGCAGTTTCCCAGGGGGTCAGCCCCAGCATTTT.

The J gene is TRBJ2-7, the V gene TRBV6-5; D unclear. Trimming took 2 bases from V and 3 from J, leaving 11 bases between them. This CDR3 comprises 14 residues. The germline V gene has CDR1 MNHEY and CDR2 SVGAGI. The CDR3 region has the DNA TGTGCCAGCAGTTACCTTCTCGGAAACTACGAGCAGTACTTC. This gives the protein CASSYLLGNYEQYF.

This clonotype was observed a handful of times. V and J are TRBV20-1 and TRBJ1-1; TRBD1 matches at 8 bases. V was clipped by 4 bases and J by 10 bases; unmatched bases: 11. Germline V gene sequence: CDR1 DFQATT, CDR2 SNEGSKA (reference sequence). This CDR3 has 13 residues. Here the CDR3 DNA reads TGCAGTGCTAACAATGACAGGGGAAGAGGAGCTTTCTTT. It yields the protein CSANNDRGRGAFF.

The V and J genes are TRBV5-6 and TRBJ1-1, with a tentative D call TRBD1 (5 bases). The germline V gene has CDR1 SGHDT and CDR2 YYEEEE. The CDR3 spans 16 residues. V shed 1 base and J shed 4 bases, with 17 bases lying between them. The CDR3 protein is CASSLNLWRGVTEAFF. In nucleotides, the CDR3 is TGTGCCAGCAGCTTGAATTTATGGAGGGGCGTCACTGAAGCTTTCTTT.

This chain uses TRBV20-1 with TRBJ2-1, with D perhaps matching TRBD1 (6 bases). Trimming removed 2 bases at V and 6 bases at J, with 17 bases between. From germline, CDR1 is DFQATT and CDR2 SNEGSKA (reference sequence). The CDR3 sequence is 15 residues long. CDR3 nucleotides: TGCAGTGCTAGATGGTTCCGGGACATCGTCAATGAGCAGTTCTTC. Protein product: CSARWFRDIVNEQFF.

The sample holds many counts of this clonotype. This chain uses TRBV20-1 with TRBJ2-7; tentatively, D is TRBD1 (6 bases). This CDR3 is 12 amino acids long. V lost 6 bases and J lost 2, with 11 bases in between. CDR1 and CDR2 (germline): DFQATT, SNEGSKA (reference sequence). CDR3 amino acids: CSAQQGTYEQYF. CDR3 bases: TGCAGTGCCCAACAGGGAACCTACGAGCAGTACTTC.

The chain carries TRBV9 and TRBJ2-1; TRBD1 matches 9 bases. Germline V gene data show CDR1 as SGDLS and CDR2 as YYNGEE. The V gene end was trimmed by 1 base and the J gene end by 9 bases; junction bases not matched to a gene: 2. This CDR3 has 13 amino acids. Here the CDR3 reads CASSVRQGGEQFF. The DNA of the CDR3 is TGTGCCAGCAGCGTACGACAGGGGGGTGAGCAGTTCTTC. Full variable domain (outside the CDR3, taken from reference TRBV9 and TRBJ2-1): DSGVTQTPKHLITATGQRVTLRCSPRSGDLSVYWYQQSLDQGLQFLIQYYNGEERAKGNILERFSAQQFPDLHSELNLSSLELGDSALYFCASSVRQGGEQFFGPGTRLTVL.

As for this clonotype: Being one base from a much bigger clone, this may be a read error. The CDR3 DNA is TGTGCCAGCAGTTTAACAATCTCTGGAAACACCATATATTTT. Translating it yields CASSLTISGNTIYF. The chain couples TRBV28 to TRBJ1-3; D gene unclear. From germline, CDR1 is MDHEN and CDR2 SYDVKM. The V end lost 2 bases, the J end lost 0 bases, and 5 bases lay between the germline ends. The CDR3 has 14 amino acids.

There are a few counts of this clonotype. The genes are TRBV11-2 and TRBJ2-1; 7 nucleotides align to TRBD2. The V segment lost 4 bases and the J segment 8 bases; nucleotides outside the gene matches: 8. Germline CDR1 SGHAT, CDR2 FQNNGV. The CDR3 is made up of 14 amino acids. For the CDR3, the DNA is TGTGCCAGCAGCTCGGGGGGATGGTTTGATGAGCAGTTCTTC. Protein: CASSSGGWFDEQFF.

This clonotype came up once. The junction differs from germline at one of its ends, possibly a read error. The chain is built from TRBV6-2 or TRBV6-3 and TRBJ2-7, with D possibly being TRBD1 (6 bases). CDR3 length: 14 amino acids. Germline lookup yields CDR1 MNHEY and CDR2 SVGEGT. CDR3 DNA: TGTGCCAGCAGTTACCTCCGGGCAGGGGCCGAGCAGGACTTC. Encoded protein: CASSYLRAGAEQDF.

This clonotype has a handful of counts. The CDR3 nucleotides are TGCAGCGTTGGGTTCACTATCTACGAGCAGTACTTC. Translation: CSVGFTIYEQYF. V gene TRBV29-1 combines with J gene TRBJ2-7; unclear D gene. The CDR3 length is 12 residues. Germline V gives CDR1 SQVTM, CDR2 ANQGSEA. Trimming stripped 4 bases from V and 3 bases from J, with 10 bases between.

As DNA, the CDR3 is TGTGCCAGCAGTGGAGCGGGAGGGCCACTTAGCACAGATACGCAGTATTTT. Encoded protein: CASSGAGGPLSTDTQYF. The chain employs TRBV2 and TRBJ2-3, with TRBD2 identical over 10 bases. V trimming: 4 bases; J trimming: 0 bases; junction bases outside the gene matches: 7. Germline CDR1 and CDR2: SNHLY and FYNNEI. This CDR3 has 17 residues.

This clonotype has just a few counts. The CDR3 reads CSVNRGNTDTQYF. CDR3 coding DNA: TGCAGCGTGAACAGGGGGAACACAGATACGCAGTATTTT. This chain uses TRBV29-1 with TRBJ2-3; 8 bases align to TRBD1. Per the germline V gene, CDR1 is SQVTM and CDR2 is ANQGSEA. The CDR3 contains 13 residues. After removal of 6 bases from V and 2 bases from J, the junction contained 4 bases not matched to a gene.